The 3 T cell receptor beta chains below come from one sample, sequenced in a study of metastatic and nonmetastatic thyroid tumors. All patients were untreated before thyroid surgery. MiXCR reprocessed the PCR reads for TCRdb. The repertoire has 15,000 to 20,000 clones, less than 35% of them found once; the top ten carry 13%. The sequenced sample was tumor tissue. These receptors originate from a female donor with papillary thyroid cancer or a benign thyroid nodule (not recorded which). Some clones in this sample may be carry-over from other donors' samples.

The chain is built from TRBV20-1 and TRBJ2-7; perhaps TRBD1 as D (5 bases). The CDR3 loop spans 13 amino acids. Germline V gene lookup returns CDR1 DFQATT and CDR2 SNEGSKA (reference sequence). The V end lost 3 bases, the J end lost 7 bases, and 16 bases lay between the germline ends. The CDR3 DNA reads TGCAGTGCTAGGATGATGGGGCCAGTAGAGCAGTACTTC. As protein: CSARMMGPVEQYF.

This clone was seen once. The CDR3 DNA follows: TGCGCCAGCAGCTCGGACAGGGGAAAGTGGGGCTACACCTTC. Amino acid sequence: CASSSDRGKWGYTF. This rearrangement joins TRBV5-1 to TRBJ1-2; 9 bases are a match to TRBD1. Germline V gene lookup returns CDR1 SGHRS and CDR2 YFSETQ. This CDR3 has 14 amino acids. V was clipped by 3 bases and J by 8 bases; unmatched bases: 8.

This clone came up a few times. The CDR3 sequence: CASTYGRKSTDTQYF. In DNA form, the CDR3 reads TGTGCCAGCACCTACGGCAGGAAAAGCACAGATACGCAGTATTTT. The chain uses TRBV2 and TRBJ2-3; D uncertain. This CDR3 contains 15 residues. Germline CDR1 SNHLY, CDR2 FYNNEI. V lost 7 bases and J lost 0, with 14 bases in between.